This entry lists 12 T cell receptor beta chains sequenced from one sample in a study of CD8 T cells in Susac syndrome. Reverse transcription of roughly 0.5 to 1 ug RNA used random hexamers. Each CDR3 protein is one row after TCRdb ran MiXCR on the immunoSEQ multiplex PCR reads. In the table there are under 200,000 distinct CDR3 sequences, around 96% of which are singletons. The sample was CD8+ T cells from PBMCs. These receptors were obtained from a human donor with multiple sclerosis.

The chain carries TRBV27 and TRBJ1-5; D possibly corresponds to TRBD1 (5 bases). V was cut by 6 bases and J by 3 bases, with 12 bases left in between. Germline values: CDR1 MNHEY, CDR2 SMNVEV (reference sequence). This CDR3 comprises 14 residues. As DNA, the CDR3 is TGTGCCAGCAGGGCGGGACGGCTCAATCAGCCCCAGCATTTT. This gives the protein CASRAGRLNQPQHF.

The chain couples TRBV11-2 to TRBJ2-7; D is ambiguous. The CDR3 extends over 15 amino acids. Germline V lookup: CDR1 SGHAT, CDR2 FQNNGV. Trimming stripped 4 bases from V and 5 bases from J, with 18 bases between. The CDR3 region has the DNA TGTGCCAGCAGCTCGTGGTTTGATCCGGGCAACGAGCAGTACTTC. It codes for CASSSWFDPGNEQYF.

J is TRBJ2-1 and V is TRBV24-1; the match to TRBD2 covers 8 bases. After removal of 7 bases from V and 6 bases from J, the junction contained 4 bases not matched to a gene. This CDR3 contains 13 residues. The germline CDR1 and CDR2 sequences are KGHDR and SFDVKD. CDR3: CATSPGGSNEQFF. The CDR3 DNA is TGTGCCACCAGCCCGGGGGGGAGCAATGAGCAGTTCTTC.

This rearrangement joins TRBV29-1 to TRBJ2-1; D ambiguous. This CDR3 has 10 amino acids. V was cut by 7 bases and J by 9 bases, with 10 bases left in between. CDR1 is SQVTM, CDR2 ANQGSEA, per germline. CDR3 loop: CSGGWGEQFF. For the CDR3, the DNA is TGCAGCGGGGGTTGGGGTGAGCAGTTCTTC.

This clonotype was detected only once. The J gene is TRBJ2-1, the V gene TRBV9, with no clear D. Germline CDR1 reads SGDLS; CDR2 reads YYNGEE. V lost 4 bases, J lost 6 bases, and 14 bases lay in between. CDR3 length: 14 amino acids. The CDR3 DNA is TGTGCCAGCAGCCCCATTTATCCGGGCAATGAGCAGTTCTTC. This encodes CASSPIYPGNEQFF. Drawing the rest from reference TRBV9 and TRBJ2-1, the complete variable domain is DSGVTQTPKHLITATGQRVTLRCSPRSGDLSVYWYQQSLDQGLQFLIQYYNGEERAKGNILERFSAQQFPDLHSELNLSSLELGDSALYFCASSPIYPGNEQFFGPGTRLTVL.

The rearrangement links TRBV29-1 to TRBJ2-5; a possible D gene is TRBD2 (6 bases). Trimming removed 3 bases at V and 9 bases at J, with 23 bases between. The CDR3 covers 15 residues. Germline loops: CDR1 SQVTM, CDR2 ANQGSEA. Here the CDR3 reads CSVDGGEEVFGAQYF. The CDR3 DNA reads as TGCAGCGTTGATGGAGGGGAGGAGGTTTTTGGGGCCCAGTACTTC.

The V call is TRBV5-6, the J call TRBJ2-3, with unresolved D. Looked up from germline, CDR1 is SGHDT and CDR2 is YYEEEE. This CDR3 contains 16 residues. Trimming cost V 0 bases and J 4 bases, with 15 bases left between them. As DNA, the CDR3 is TGTGCCAGCAGCTTGGATGGACCCAGGCTGGCAGATACGCAGTATTTT. It yields the protein CASSLDGPRLADTQYF. The whole variable domain, filled in from reference TRBV5-6 and TRBJ2-3, reads DAGVTQSPTHLIKTRGQQVTLRCSPKSGHDTVSWYQQALGQGPQFIFQYYEEEERQRGNFPDRFSGHQFPNYSSELNVNALLLGDSALYLCASSLDGPRLADTQYFGPGTRLTVL.

The chain links TRBV7-2 to TRBJ2-7; the D is unclear. This CDR3 region has 11 residues. Trimming removed 4 bases from V and 4 bases from J, with 5 bases in between. Germline CDR1 is SGHTA and CDR2 is FQGNSA. The DNA for the CDR3 is TGTGCCAGCAGCTCTGTATACGAGCAGTACTTC. Translation gives CASSSVYEQYF.

This chain links TRBV29-1 with TRBJ2-7; D is uncertain. Germline-derived CDR1 and CDR2 are SQVTM and ANQGSEA. V lost 4 bases to trimming and J lost 2 bases, with 12 bases between them. The CDR3 covers 13 residues. The CDR3 region has the DNA TGCAGCGTTGTGTCAGACCAAGCCTACGAGCAGTACTTC. It translates to CSVVSDQAYEQYF.

This clonotype was observed a handful of times. The chain carries TRBV2 and TRBJ2-7; D possibly matches TRBD1 or TRBD2 (5 bases each). The CDR3 runs to 15 residues. The germline V gene has CDR1 SNHLY and CDR2 FYNNEI. Trimming removed 5 bases from V and 0 bases from J, with 14 bases in between. The CDR3, as DNA: TGTGCCAGCAGTCCTCCGGGGCAGGGCTCCTACGAGCAGTACTTC. This codes for CASSPPGQGSYEQYF.

This clonotype appeared once. This chain links TRBV20-1 with TRBJ2-3, with TRBD2 matching over 8 bases. The CDR3 is 14 residues long. Germline V gene sequence: CDR1 DFQATT, CDR2 SNEGSKA (reference sequence). After removal of 4 bases from V and 0 bases from J, the junction contained 3 bases not matched to a gene. The CDR3 DNA reads TGCAGTGCTACGGGGGGGACGAGCACAGATACGCAGTATTTT. Translation: CSATGGTSTDTQYF.

The chain employs TRBV9 and TRBJ2-3; 7 nucleotides align to TRBD2. Germline values: CDR1 SGDLS, CDR2 YYNGEE. The CDR3 has 16 amino acids. The V segment lost 0 bases and the J segment 2 bases; nucleotides outside the gene matches: 6. This CDR3 reads CASSVAGGPPTDTQYF. In nucleotides, the CDR3 is TGTGCCAGCAGCGTAGCGGGAGGACCCCCCACAGATACGCAGTATTTT.